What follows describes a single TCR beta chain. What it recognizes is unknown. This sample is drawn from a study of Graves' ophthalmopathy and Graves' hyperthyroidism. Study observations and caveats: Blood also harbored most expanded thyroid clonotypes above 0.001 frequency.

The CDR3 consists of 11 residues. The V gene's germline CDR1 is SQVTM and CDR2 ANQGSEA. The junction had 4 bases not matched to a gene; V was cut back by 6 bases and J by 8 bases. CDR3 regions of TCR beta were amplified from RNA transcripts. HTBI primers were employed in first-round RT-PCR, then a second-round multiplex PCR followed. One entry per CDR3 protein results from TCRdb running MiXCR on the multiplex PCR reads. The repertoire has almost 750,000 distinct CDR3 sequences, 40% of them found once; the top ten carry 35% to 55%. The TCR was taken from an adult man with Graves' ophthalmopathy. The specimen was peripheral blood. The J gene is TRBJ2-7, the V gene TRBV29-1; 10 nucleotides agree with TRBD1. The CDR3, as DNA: TGCAGCGTGGGGACAGGGGACAAGCAGTACTTC. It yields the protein CSVGTGDKQYF.